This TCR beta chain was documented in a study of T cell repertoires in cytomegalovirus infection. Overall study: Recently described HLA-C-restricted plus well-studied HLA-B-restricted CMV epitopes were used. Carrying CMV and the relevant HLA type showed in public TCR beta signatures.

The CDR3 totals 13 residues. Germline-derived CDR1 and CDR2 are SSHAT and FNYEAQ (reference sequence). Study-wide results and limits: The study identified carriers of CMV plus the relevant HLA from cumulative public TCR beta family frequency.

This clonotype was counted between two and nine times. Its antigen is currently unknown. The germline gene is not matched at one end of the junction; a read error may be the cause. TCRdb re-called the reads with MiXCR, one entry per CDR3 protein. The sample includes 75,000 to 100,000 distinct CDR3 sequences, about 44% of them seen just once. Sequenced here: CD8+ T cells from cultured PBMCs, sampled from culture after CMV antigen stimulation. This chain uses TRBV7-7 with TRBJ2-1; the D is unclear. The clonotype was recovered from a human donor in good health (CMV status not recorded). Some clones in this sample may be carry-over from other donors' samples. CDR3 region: CASSLALNNEQFF. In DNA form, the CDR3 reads TGTGCTAGCAGCTTAGCACTAAACAATGAGCAGTTCTTC.